This T cell receptor beta chain comes out of a study of T cell changes during pregnancy in multiple sclerosis. Only in-frame clones appear in the TCRdb table, and some are missing; sequencing was by immunoSEQ multiplex PCR. The sample has some 40,000 clones; around 92% are singletons. V shed 3 bases, J shed 6 bases, and the junction held 2 bases outside the gene matches. The CDR3 length is 15 residues. CDR1 is ENHRY and CDR2 is SYGVKD in the germline V gene. In this sample, this clone turned up a few times. The specimen was CD4+ T cells from peripheral blood mononuclear cells, collected in the third trimester of pregnancy. The J gene is TRBJ2-1, the V gene TRBV10-3, with 13 bases aligning to TRBD2. This sequence was found in a female donor with multiple sclerosis, enrolled in a pregnancy study. The CDR3 sequence is CAISEGTSGINEQFF. The CDR3 DNA reads as TGTGCCATCAGTGAAGGGACTAGCGGGATCAATGAGCAGTTCTTC.